The 2 T cell receptor beta chains below were found in one sample sequenced in a study of T cell responses to AZD1222 COVID-19 vaccine. The repertoire was sequenced with immunoSEQ multiplex PCR; TCRdb's copy has only in-frame clones and lacks some. Of 200,000 or so clones listed, 90% to 95% are singletons. Sequenced material: peripheral blood, taken on day 0 of AZD1222 vaccination. The receptors shown here come from an adult in good health.

The chain couples TRBV3-1 (or the pseudogene TRBV3-2) to TRBJ2-1; the D gene is possibly TRBD2 (5 bases). The CDR3 is made up of 14 amino acids. Germline loops: CDR1 LGHDT, CDR2 YNNKEL (reference sequence). With 4 bases removed from V and 9 bases from J, the gap between germline ends came to 16 bases. The CDR3 region has the DNA TGTGCCAGCAGCCCGAGTTTGGCCGGAGGTGAGCAGTTCTTC. It encodes CASSPSLAGGEQFF.

This chain uses TRBV29-1 with TRBJ2-1; 7 bases align to TRBD2. Per the germline V gene, CDR1 is SQVTM and CDR2 is ANQGSEA. With V trimmed by 6 bases and J by 0 bases, 8 bases remained unmatched. This CDR3 region has 15 residues. Here the CDR3 reads CSVPGGMGSYNEQFF. The CDR3 DNA sequence: TGCAGCGTACCCGGGGGGATGGGCTCCTACAATGAGCAGTTCTTC.